This is a list of T cell receptor beta chains from one sample in a study of blood T cell repertoires in COVID-19. Sequencing was performed with immunoSEQ multiplex PCR; in TCRdb, only in-frame clones are kept and a portion is missing. This sample has under 200,000 clones, with 79% found just once. Specimen: peripheral blood. These receptors all come from a woman aged 55-70 years with COVID-19, enrolled during active disease. The CDR3 runs from the conserved cysteine through the conserved F or W. A D gene is named only where the DNA matches it firmly. Size is stated for part of the rows, as once, few or many counts, or as a class when the clone is expanded.

-	TRBJ1-1	TRBV5-1	-	TGCGCCAGCAGCGCCTCAACAGGGAGCACTGAAGCTTTCTTT	CASSASTGSTEAFF
-	TRBJ2-6	TRBV7-8	-	TGTGCCAGCTCTAGGCCGCCGATAGCTGGGGCCAACGTCCTGACTTTC	CASSRPPIAGANVLTF
-	TRBJ2-7	TRBV5-6	TRBD1	TGTGCCAGCAGTAACAGCGGGACAGGGGGCTACGAGCAGTACTTC	CASSNSGTGGYEQYF
-	TRBJ2-3	TRBV28	TRBD2	TGTGCCAGCAGTCCGGGACTAGCTGTTGACACAGATACGCAGTATTTT	CASSPGLAVDTDTQYF
-	TRBJ1-1	TRBV5-6	TRBD1	TGTGCCAGCAGCCCGGGGACAGGTAGAGGGAACACTGAAGCTTTCTTT	CASSPGTGRGNTEAFF
-	TRBJ2-1	TRBV24-1	-	TGTGCCACCAGTGCAGGGCCCAATGAGCAGTTCTTC	CATSAGPNEQFF
-	TRBJ2-2	TRBV11-3	TRBD1	TGTGCCAGCAGCTTATTTGGCGGACAGGGGAACACCGGGGAGCTGTTTTTT	CASSLFGGQGNTGELFF
-	TRBJ2-5	TRBV6-1	TRBD2	TGTGCCAGCAGTGCTACAAGGACTAGCGGGGGTCTTTGGGGCACCCAGTACTTC	CASSATRTSGGLWGTQYF
once	TRBJ2-7	TRBV6-5	TRBD2	TGTGCCAGCAGAAGGCGGGAGTGGTACGAGCAGTACTTC	CASRRREWYEQYF
-	TRBJ2-6	TRBV6-5	-	TGTGCCGGAGGCGGTGGGGCCAACGTCCTGACTTTC	CAGGGGANVLTF
-	TRBJ2-3	TRBV5-1	-	TGCGCCAGCAGCTTGGAGGGCAGGGGCACAGATACGCAGTATTTT	CASSLEGRGTDTQYF
few	TRBJ2-2	TRBV5-1	TRBD2	TGCGCCAGCAGCTTATTGACTAGCGCGAACACCGGGGAGCTGTTTTTT	CASSLLTSANTGELFF
-	TRBJ2-3	TRBV29-1	TRBD1	TGCAGCGTCCGGACAGGGAGCGCAGATACGCAGTATTTT	CSVRTGSADTQYF
-	TRBJ2-5	TRBV7-8	-	TGTGCCAGCAGCTTAGGCGGGTGGGTCAGCCAAGAGACCCAGTACTTC	CASSLGGWVSQETQYF
-	TRBJ2-3	TRBV12-3/TRBV12-4	TRBD2	TGTGCCAGCGACGCGGGAGCGGCAGATACGCAGTATTTT	CASDAGAADTQYF
-	TRBJ2-2	TRBV5-6	-	TGTGCCAGCAGCTTACCGGGGGGCGGTCGGACCGGGGAGCTGTTTTTT	CASSLPGGGRTGELFF
-	TRBJ2-3	TRBV6-6	TRBD2	TGTGCCAGCAGTCCCCTGCGAATAGCTAGCGGGGGGGCTAGCACAGATACGCAGTATTTT	CASSPLRIASGGASTDTQYF
-	TRBJ1-5	TRBV19	TRBD1	TGTGCCAGTACCGACAGGGCGAGCAATCAGCCCCAGCATTTT	CASTDRASNQPQHF
-	TRBJ2-1	TRBV24-1	-	TGTGCCACCAGTGTGGGGGGACCCTCCTACAATGAGCAGTTCTTC	CATSVGGPSYNEQFF
-	TRBJ1-2	TRBV29-1	-	TGCAGCGCTTCGACAGAAGGCCCTAACTATGGCTACACCTTC	CSASTEGPNYGYTF
-	TRBJ2-2	TRBV7-3	-	TGTGCCAGCAGCTTAGCGGCAGCCCCTAACACCGGGGAGCTGTTTTTT	CASSLAAAPNTGELFF
many	TRBJ2-3	TRBV18	TRBD1	TGTGCCAGCTCACCAACAGGGGGCCCCACAGATACGCAGTATTTT	CASSPTGGPTDTQYF
-	TRBJ2-7	TRBV29-1	TRBD2	TGCAGCGTTGAAGCCCCTGGACTAGCGGGCGGGAAAGAGCAGTACTTC	CSVEAPGLAGGKEQYF
-	TRBJ1-1	TRBV6-5	-	TGTGCCAGCACCCGGGTGAACACTGAAGCTTTCTTT	CASTRVNTEAFF
-	TRBJ2-2	TRBV7-3	TRBD2	TGTGCCAGCAGCGCCTCCGCCGGTAGCGGGGGCCTGAACACCGGGGAGCTGTTTTTT	CASSASAGSGGLNTGELFF
-	TRBJ2-3	TRBV28	-	TGTGCCAGCAGCAATCCTACAGCCACAGATACGCAGTATTTT	CASSNPTATDTQYF
once	TRBJ2-2	TRBV5-1	TRBD2	TGCGCCAGCAGCCCCGGGACTAGCGGGATGGCCGGGGAGCTGTTTTTT	CASSPGTSGMAGELFF
-	TRBJ2-1	TRBV7-9	TRBD2	TGTGCCAGCAGCTTAGGGGGAGGGTACAATGAGCAGTTCTTC	CASSLGGGYNEQFF
-	TRBJ2-5	TRBV7-3	-	TGTGCCAGCAGCTTAAGGGAGACGCCGGGAGAGACCCAGTACTTC	CASSLRETPGETQYF
-	TRBJ2-5	TRBV6-6	TRBD2	TGTGCCAGCAGACGGACTAGCGGGGTAGGGGAGACCCAGTACTTC	CASRRTSGVGETQYF
-	TRBJ1-5	TRBV7-7	-	TGTGCTAGCAGCTTAGCGTCCGGACTCAATCAGCCCCAGCATTTT	CASSLASGLNQPQHF
-	TRBJ2-5	TRBV4-2	TRBD2	TGTGCCAGCAGCCAAGAGATAGGGCTAGCGGGGAAAGAGACCCAGTACTTC	CASSQEIGLAGKETQYF
-	TRBJ1-5	TRBV6-6	-	TGTGCCAGCAGTTACTCGCCCGGGGAACAGCCCCAGCATTTT	CASSYSPGEQPQHF
-	TRBJ2-7	TRBV7-2	-	TGTGCCAGCAGCTTAGGGGCCCAGCAGTACTTC	CASSLGAQQYF